This T cell receptor beta chain comes out of a study of shared T cell receptors in the human thymus. This CDR3 comprises 16 residues. V shed 5 bases, J shed 3 bases, and the junction held 7 bases outside the gene matches. CDR1 SEHNR and CDR2 FQNEAQ come from the germline V gene (reference sequence). The assay was immunoSEQ multiplex PCR, and TCRdb's table has in-frame clones only and misses some. The sample lists about 660,000 clones; approximately 90% were seen once. This sample was shared with a second study, whose subject was human thymus T cells. That work states: Thymic samples were excised during corrective heart operations.

This TCR was recovered from a boy in the first two years of life with a congenital heart defect. The chain is built from TRBV7-9 and TRBJ2-1; TRBD1 matches 10 bases. Source material: thymocytes. The CDR3 loop is CASSEWGTGDYNEQFF. The CDR3 DNA sequence: TGTGCCAGCAGCGAGTGGGGGACAGGGGACTACAATGAGCAGTTCTTC.